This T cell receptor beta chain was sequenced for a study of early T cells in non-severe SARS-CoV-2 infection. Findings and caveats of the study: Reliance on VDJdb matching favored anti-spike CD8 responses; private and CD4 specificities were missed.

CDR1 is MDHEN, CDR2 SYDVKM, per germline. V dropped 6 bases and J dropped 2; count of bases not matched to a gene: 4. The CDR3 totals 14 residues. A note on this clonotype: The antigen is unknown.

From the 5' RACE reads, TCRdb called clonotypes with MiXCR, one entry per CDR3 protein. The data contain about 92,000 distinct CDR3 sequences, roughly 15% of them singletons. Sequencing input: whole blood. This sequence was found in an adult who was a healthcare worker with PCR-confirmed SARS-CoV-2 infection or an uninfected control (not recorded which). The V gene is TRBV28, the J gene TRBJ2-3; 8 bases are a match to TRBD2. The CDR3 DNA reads TGTGCCAGCAGACTAGCGGTAGACACAGATACGCAGTATTTT. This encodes CASRLAVDTDTQYF.